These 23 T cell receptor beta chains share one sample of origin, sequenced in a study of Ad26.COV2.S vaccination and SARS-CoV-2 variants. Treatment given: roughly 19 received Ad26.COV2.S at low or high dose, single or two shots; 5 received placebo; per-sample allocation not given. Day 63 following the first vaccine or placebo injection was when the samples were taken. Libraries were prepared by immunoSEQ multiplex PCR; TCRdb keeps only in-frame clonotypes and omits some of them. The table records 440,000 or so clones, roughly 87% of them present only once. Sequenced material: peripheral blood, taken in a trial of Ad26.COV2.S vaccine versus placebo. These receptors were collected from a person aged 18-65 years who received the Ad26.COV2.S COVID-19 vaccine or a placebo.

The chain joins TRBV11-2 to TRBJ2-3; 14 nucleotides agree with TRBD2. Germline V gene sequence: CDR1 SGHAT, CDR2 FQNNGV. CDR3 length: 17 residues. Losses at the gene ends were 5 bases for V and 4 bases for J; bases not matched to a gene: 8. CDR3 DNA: TGTGCCAGCAGCGCCCGACTAGCGGGAGGGCCATCAGATACGCAGTATTTT. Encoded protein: CASSARLAGGPSDTQYF.

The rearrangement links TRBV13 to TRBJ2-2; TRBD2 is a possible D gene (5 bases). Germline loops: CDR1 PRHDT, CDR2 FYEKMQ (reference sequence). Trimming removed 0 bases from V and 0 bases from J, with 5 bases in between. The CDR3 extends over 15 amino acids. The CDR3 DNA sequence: TGTGCCAGCAGCTTAGGCGGGACGAACACCGGGGAGCTGTTTTTT. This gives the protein CASSLGGTNTGELFF.

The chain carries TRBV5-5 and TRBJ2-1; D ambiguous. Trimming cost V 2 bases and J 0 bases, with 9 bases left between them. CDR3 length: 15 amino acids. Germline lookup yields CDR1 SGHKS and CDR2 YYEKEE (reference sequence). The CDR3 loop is CASSLSRSSYNEQFF. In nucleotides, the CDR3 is TGTGCCAGCAGCTTAAGCAGGAGCTCCTACAATGAGCAGTTCTTC.

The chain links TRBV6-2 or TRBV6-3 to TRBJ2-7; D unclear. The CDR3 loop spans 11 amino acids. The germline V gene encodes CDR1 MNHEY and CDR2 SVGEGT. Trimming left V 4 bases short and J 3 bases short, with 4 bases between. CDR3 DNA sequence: TGTGCCAGCAGTTTGCACTACGAGCAGTACTTC. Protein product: CASSLHYEQYF.

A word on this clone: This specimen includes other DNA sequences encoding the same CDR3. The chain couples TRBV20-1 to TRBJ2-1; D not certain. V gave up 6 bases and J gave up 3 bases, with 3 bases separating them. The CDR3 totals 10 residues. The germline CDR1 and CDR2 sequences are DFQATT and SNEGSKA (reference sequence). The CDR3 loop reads CSAFYNEQFF. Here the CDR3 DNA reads TGCAGTGCCTTCTACAATGAGCAGTTCTTC.

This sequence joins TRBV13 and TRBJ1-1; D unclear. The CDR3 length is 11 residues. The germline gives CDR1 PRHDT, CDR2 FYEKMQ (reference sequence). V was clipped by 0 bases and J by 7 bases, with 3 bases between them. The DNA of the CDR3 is TGTGCCAGCAGCTTAGGGGTTGAAGCTTTCTTT. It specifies CASSLGVEAFF.

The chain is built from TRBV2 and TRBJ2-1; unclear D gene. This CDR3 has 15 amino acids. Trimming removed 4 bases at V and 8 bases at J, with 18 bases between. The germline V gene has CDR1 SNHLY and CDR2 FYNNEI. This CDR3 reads CASSVYFPTLDEQFF. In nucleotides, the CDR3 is TGTGCCAGCAGTGTCTACTTCCCTACTTTGGATGAGCAGTTCTTC.

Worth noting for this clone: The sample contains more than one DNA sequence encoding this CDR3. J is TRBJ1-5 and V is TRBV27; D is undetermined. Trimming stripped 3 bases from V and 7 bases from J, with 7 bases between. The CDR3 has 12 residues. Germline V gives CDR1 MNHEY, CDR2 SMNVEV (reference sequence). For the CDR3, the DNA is TGTGCCAGCAGTTTGGTGGGGCAGCCCCAGCATTTT. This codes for CASSLVGQPQHF.

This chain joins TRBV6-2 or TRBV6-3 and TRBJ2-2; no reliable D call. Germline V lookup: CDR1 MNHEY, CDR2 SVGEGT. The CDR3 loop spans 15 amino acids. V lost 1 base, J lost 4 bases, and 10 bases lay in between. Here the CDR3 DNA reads TGTGCCAGCAGTTACTTCCGAACCGGCACCGGGGAGCTGTTTTTT. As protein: CASSYFRTGTGELFF.

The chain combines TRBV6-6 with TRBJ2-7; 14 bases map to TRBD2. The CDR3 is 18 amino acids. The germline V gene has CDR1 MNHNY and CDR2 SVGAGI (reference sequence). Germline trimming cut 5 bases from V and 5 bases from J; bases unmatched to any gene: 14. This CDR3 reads CASSPIGGLAGAMDEQYF. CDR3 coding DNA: TGTGCCAGCAGTCCAATAGGGGGACTAGCGGGAGCCATGGACGAGCAGTACTTC.

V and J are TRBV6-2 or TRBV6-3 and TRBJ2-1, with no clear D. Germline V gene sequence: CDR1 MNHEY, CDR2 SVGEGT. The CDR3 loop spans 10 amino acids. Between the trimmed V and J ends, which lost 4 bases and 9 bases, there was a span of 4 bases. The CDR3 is CASSSSEQFF. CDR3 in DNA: TGTGCCAGCAGTTCGTCTGAGCAGTTCTTC.

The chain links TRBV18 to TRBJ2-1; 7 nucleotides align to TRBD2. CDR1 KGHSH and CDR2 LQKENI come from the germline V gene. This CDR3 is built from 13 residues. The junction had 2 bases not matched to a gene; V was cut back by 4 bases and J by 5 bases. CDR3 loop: CASSRGLDNEQFF. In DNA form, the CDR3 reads TGTGCCAGCTCACGCGGACTAGACAATGAGCAGTTCTTC.

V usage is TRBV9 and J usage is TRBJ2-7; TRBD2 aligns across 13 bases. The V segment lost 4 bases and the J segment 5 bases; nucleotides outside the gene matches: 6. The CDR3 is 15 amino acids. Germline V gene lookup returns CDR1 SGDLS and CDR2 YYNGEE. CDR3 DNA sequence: TGTGCCAGCAGCCCACGGACTAGCGGGAGCAACGAGCAGTACTTC. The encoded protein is CASSPRTSGSNEQYF. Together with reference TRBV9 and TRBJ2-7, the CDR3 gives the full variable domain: DSGVTQTPKHLITATGQRVTLRCSPRSGDLSVYWYQQSLDQGLQFLIQYYNGEERAKGNILERFSAQQFPDLHSELNLSSLELGDSALYFCASSPRTSGSNEQYFGPGTRLTVT.

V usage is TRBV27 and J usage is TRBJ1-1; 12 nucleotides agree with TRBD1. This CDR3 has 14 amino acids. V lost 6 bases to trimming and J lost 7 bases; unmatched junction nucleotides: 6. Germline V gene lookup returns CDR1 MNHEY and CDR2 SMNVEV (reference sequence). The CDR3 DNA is TGTGCCAGCAGAAGCCGGGACAGGGGGCTTGAAGCTTTCTTT. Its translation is CASRSRDRGLEAFF.

CDR3 DNA: TGTGCCAGTAGCGACCAGGGGGGGAGAGCGGCTTTCTCACCCCTCCACTTT. Its translation: CASSDQGGRAAFSPLHF. V and J are TRBV19 and TRBJ1-6; 7 bases agree with TRBD1. CDR3 size: 17 residues. V shed 6 bases, J shed 10 bases, and the junction held 18 bases outside the gene matches. The germline CDR1 and CDR2 sequences are LNHDA and SQIVND (reference sequence).

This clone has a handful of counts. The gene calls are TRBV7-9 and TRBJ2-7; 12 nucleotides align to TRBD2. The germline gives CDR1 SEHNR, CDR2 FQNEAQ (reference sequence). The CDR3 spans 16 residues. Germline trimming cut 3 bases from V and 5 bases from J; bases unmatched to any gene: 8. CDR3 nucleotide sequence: TGTGCCAGCAGCTTTCTAGCGGGAGGGCCTGTCCACGAGCAGTACTTC. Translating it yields CASSFLAGGPVHEQYF.

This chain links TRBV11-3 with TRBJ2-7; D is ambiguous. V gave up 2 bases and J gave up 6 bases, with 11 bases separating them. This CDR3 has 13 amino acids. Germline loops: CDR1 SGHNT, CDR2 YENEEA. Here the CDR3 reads CASSLYISSEQYF. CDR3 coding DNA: TGTGCCAGCAGCTTATATATTAGCAGCGAGCAGTACTTC.

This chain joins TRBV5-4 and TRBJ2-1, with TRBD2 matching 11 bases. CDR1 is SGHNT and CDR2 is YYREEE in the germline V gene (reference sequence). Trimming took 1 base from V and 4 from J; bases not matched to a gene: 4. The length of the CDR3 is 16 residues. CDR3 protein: CASSLTSGSLYNEQFF. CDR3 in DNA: TGTGCCAGCAGCTTGACTAGCGGGAGCCTTTACAATGAGCAGTTCTTC.

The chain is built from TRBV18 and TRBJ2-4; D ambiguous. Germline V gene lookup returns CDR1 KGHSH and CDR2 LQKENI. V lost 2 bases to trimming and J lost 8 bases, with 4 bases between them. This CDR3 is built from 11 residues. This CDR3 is CASSPRDIQYF. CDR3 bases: TGTGCCAGCTCACCAAGGGACATTCAGTACTTC.

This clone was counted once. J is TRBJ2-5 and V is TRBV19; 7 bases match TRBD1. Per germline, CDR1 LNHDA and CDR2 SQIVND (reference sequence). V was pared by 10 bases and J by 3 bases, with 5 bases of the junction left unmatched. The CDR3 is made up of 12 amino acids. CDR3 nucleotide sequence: TGTGCCACCCGGGACAGAAAAGAGACCCAGTACTTC. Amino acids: CATRDRKETQYF. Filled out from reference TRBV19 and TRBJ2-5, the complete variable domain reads DGGITQSPKYLFRKEGQNVTLSCEQNLNHDAMYWYRQDPGQGLRLIYYSQIVNDFQKGDIAEGYSVSREKKESFPLTVTSAQKNPTAFYLCATRDRKETQYFGPGTRLLVL.

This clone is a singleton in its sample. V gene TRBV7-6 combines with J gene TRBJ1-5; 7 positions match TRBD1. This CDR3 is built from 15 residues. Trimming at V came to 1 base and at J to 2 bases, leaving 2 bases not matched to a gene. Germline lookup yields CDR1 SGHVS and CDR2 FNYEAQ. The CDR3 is CASSLEGAGNQPQHF. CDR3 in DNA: TGTGCCAGCAGCTTAGAGGGGGCCGGCAATCAGCCCCAGCATTTT.

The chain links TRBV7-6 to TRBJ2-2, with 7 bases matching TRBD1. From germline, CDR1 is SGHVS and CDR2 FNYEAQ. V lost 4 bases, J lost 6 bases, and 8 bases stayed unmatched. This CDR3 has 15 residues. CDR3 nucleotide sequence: TGTGCCAGCAGCTCATCGGACAGGCAGCCCGGGGAGCTGTTTTTT. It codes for CASSSSDRQPGELFF.

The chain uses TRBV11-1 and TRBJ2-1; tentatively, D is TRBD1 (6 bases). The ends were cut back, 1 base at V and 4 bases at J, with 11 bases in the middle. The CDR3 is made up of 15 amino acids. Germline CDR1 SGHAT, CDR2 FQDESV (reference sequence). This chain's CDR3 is CASSLGGTPYNEQFF. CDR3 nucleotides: TGTGCCAGCAGCTTAGGGGGGACACCATACAATGAGCAGTTCTTC.